The clone carrying this T cell receptor beta chain was counted at least ten times. The sample comes from a study of glioma-infiltrating T cells. The germline V gene has CDR1 DFQATT and CDR2 SNEGSKA (reference sequence). The CDR3 spans 15 residues. The V end was cut by 0 bases, the J end by 4 bases, with 15 bases between. The iRepertoire nested amplicon-rescue multiplex PCR amplified TCR alpha and beta CDR3s from RNA. TCRdb reprocessed the multiplex PCR reads with MiXCR, giving one entry per CDR3 protein. The profile covers about 94,000 distinct CDR3 sequences, with roughly 23% appearing a single time and over 5.5% taken by the ten largest.

The material sequenced was glioma tissue, nonneoplastic brain tissue, or PBMCs (not recorded which). The chain recombines TRBV20-1 with TRBJ1-2; D is unclear. The sequence came from a human donor with low-grade glioma or glioblastoma, undergoing nonglioma brain surgery, or in good health (not recorded which). CDR3 bases: TGCAGTGCTAGAGATAGTGGGGTATATGGCTATGGCTACACCTTC. It specifies CSARDSGVYGYGYTF.